A selection of T cell receptor beta chains follows, all from one sample in a study of T cells in Graves' hyperthyroidism and ophthalmopathy. TCRdb re-called the multiplex PCR reads with MiXCR, one entry per CDR3 protein. The profile shows some 360,000 distinct CDR3 sequences, roughly 18% of them singletons. Sequencing was carried out using blood. All receptors come from a woman in her thirties or forties with Graves' ophthalmopathy. CDR3s include the opening cysteine and the closing phenylalanine or tryptophan. Each record gives: V gene, clone size, J gene, D gene, CDR3 DNA, CDR3 protein. D genes are given only for firm matches. Clone size is not always given. Where it is, it says once, few, many or a class for expanded clones.

TRBV11-1,-,TRBJ1-5,TRBD1,TGTGCCAGCAGCTCCTGGGCTACCGGGACAGACGATCAGCCCCAGCATTTT,CASSSWATGTDDQPQHF
TRBV12-3/TRBV12-4,many,TRBJ2-2,TRBD2,TGTGCCAGCAGTTTTAGGAGCGGGAGGGCCGTTACCGGGGAGCTGTTTTTT,CASSFRSGRAVTGELFF
TRBV28,many,TRBJ2-7,TRBD2,TGTGCCAGCAGCCCTGTCGTTAGCGGGCGCTACGAGCAGTACTTC,CASSPVVSGRYEQYF
TRBV3-1,many,TRBJ1-1,-,TGTGCCAGCAGCCCAAGCCCTCAGGGTTTGTCGGCTTTCTTT,CASSPSPQGLSAFF
TRBV2,many,TRBJ1-5,TRBD1,TGTGCCAGCGGGTGGGGACAGGGCAATCAGCCCCAGCATTTT,CASGWGQGNQPQHF
TRBV18,many,TRBJ2-4,-,TGTGCCAGCTCACCCTGGACACAGAACAAAAACATTCAGTACTTC,CASSPWTQNKNIQYF
TRBV12-3/TRBV12-4,many,TRBJ2-7,-,TGTGCCAGCAGTTTAGCGTTAGGCCTGGAGGAGCAGTACTTC,CASSLALGLEEQYF
TRBV9,-,TRBJ2-2,TRBD2,TGTGCCAGCAGCCCCCGACTAGCGGAGGAGGGGACCGGGGAGCTGTTTTTT,CASSPRLAEEGTGELFF
TRBV20-1,-,TRBJ2-5,-,TGCAGTGCTAGAGATCAGAGGGCAGGGGTCCGGGAGACCCAGTACTTC,CSARDQRAGVRETQYF
TRBV5-4,many,TRBJ2-7,TRBD2,TGTGCCAGCAGCTTGAGGTCCCGAGTCGCGGGAGATCCAGGCTGGGTCTCCTACGAGCAGTACTTC,CASSLRSRVAGDPGWVSYEQYF
TRBV20-1,many,TRBJ2-5,-,TGCAGTGCTAGAGACCCGAGGGGTCTTGAGACCCAGTACTTC,CSARDPRGLETQYF
TRBV4-3,-,TRBJ2-1,TRBD2,TGCGCCAGCAGCCATTGGTCTAGCGGGGACAATGAGCAGTTCTTC,CASSHWSSGDNEQFF
TRBV25-1,many,TRBJ2-7,-,TGTGCCAGCAGTATGGCGGACTACGAGCAGTACTTC,CASSMADYEQYF
TRBV6-1,-,TRBJ2-7,-,TGTGCCAGCAGTGAAGCGCCTGCAAGGGGGTTGGCCTACGAGCAGTACTTC,CASSEAPARGLAYEQYF
TRBV9,many,TRBJ2-7,TRBD1,TGTGCCAGCAGTCTGGGACAGGACAACTACGAGCAGTACTTC,CASSLGQDNYEQYF
TRBV6-1,-,TRBJ2-7,TRBD2,TGTGCCAGCAGGGGAGCGGGAGATGGAATAAAGCAGTACTTC,CASRGAGDGIKQYF
TRBV28,many,TRBJ2-2,-,TGTGCCAGCAGGTTTGGGGTTTGCACCGGGGAGCTGTTTTTT,CASRFGVCTGELFF
TRBV27,many,TRBJ2-2,TRBD2,TGTGCCAGCAGTCCACGAACGGGACTAGAGAACACCGGGGAGCTGTTTTTT,CASSPRTGLENTGELFF
TRBV6-1,many,TRBJ2-5,-,TGTGCCAGCACTAGGGCAGATGGGACCCAGTACTTC,CASTRADGTQYF
TRBV10-3,-,TRBJ2-7,TRBD2,TGTGCCATCAGGCGAGGTGGGGCAGGGACTAATTACGAGCAGTACTTC,CAIRRGGAGTNYEQYF
TRBV6-2/TRBV6-3,-,TRBJ2-7,TRBD2,TGTGCCAGCAGTTACCCTCGAGGGGGTAGCGGGAGGGTCCACGAGCAGTACTTC,CASSYPRGGSGRVHEQYF
TRBV18,few,TRBJ1-6,-,TGTGCCAGCTCACTCAGGACAGCTGAGTATTCACCCCTCCACTTT,CASSLRTAEYSPLHF
TRBV12-3/TRBV12-4,few,TRBJ2-2,TRBD1,TGTGCCAGCAGAAACACAGGGGGGATCGGGGAGCTGTTTTTT,CASRNTGGIGELFF
TRBV11-1,many,TRBJ2-2,-,TGTGCCAGCAGCCCTCCACAGGCCTTCTTGAACACCGGGGAGCTGTTTTTT,CASSPPQAFLNTGELFF
TRBV5-4,many,TRBJ1-3,-,TGTGCCAGCAGCCTGGACTATACTGGAAACACCATATATTTT,CASSLDYTGNTIYF
TRBV20-1,-,TRBJ2-2,TRBD2,TGCAGTGCCCCAGGACTAGCGGAAGAGAATCCGTTTTTT,CSAPGLAEENPFF
TRBV6-2/TRBV6-3,many,TRBJ2-6,-,TGTGCCAGCAGTTACCTGGCCGGGGGCTCTGGGGCCAACGTCCTGACTTTC,CASSYLAGGSGANVLTF
TRBV3-1,many,TRBJ2-4,TRBD1,TGTGCCAGCAGCCAAGCCGGGACAGCAAAAAACATTCAGTACTTC,CASSQAGTAKNIQYF
TRBV20-1,many,TRBJ1-1,-,TGCAGTGCTAGGCCGGCGGTGGGGCCGCGGGACACTGAAGCTTTCTTT,CSARPAVGPRDTEAFF
TRBV7-7,-,TRBJ2-5,-,TGTGCTAGCAGCTTTCTGAGGTCCCCAGGGGAGACCCAGTACTTC,CASSFLRSPGETQYF
TRBV25-1,many,TRBJ1-1,TRBD1,TGTGCCAGCAGTGAAACCCGGACAGGGAACACTGAAGCTTTCTTT,CASSETRTGNTEAFF
TRBV28,-,TRBJ1-6,TRBD1,TGTGCCAGCAGTTCCCTCGTCAGGGGGCAGTATTCACCCCTCCACTTT,CASSSLVRGQYSPLHF
TRBV27,-,TRBJ1-6,-,TGTGCCAGCAGCCCGGACAGCTCGAATTCACCCCTCCACTTT,CASSPDSSNSPLHF
TRBV27,many,TRBJ1-1,-,TGTGCCAGCAGTTTAAGGTTTAGAGGGGCTGAAGCTTTCTTT,CASSLRFRGAEAFF
TRBV12-3/TRBV12-4,many,TRBJ1-5,-,TGTGCCAGCAGTTTAAAGACCGGGGCTAGCAATCAGCCCCAGCATTTT,CASSLKTGASNQPQHF
TRBV28,many,TRBJ2-7,TRBD2,TGTGCCAGCAGTCGGACTAGCGGGCGTCTGGAGCAGTACTTC,CASSRTSGRLEQYF
TRBV5-1,many,TRBJ2-5,-,TGCGCCAGCAGCTTGGACAGGAGGGTGACCCAGTACTTC,CASSLDRRVTQYF
TRBV19,many,TRBJ2-7,-,TGTGCCAGTAGTCTCCTATTCCGGGACTTTCTCTCCTACGAGCAGTACTTC,CASSLLFRDFLSYEQYF
TRBV3-1,-,TRBJ2-7,-,TGTGCCAGCAGTTTAGCTACTAGATCGGATGAGCAGTACTTC,CASSLATRSDEQYF
TRBV6-5,many,TRBJ1-6,-,TGTGCCAGCAGTCCCGTTTGGACTAAGAGGGGTTCACCCCTCCACTTT,CASSPVWTKRGSPLHF
TRBV27,many,TRBJ2-3,TRBD2,TGTGCCAGCAATTCCCTCAAGCGGGATATAGATACGCAGTATTTT,CASNSLKRDIDTQYF
TRBV27,many,TRBJ1-5,-,TGTGCCAGCAGTAGGGGGATGGGCAATCAGCCCCAGCATTTT,CASSRGMGNQPQHF
TRBV20-1,many,TRBJ2-4,TRBD2,TGCAGTGCTAGAGATTTGGCTAGCGGGAGACCTCCGGCCAAAAACATTCAGTACTTC,CSARDLASGRPPAKNIQYF
TRBV2,many,TRBJ2-6,-,TGTGCCAGCAGTCCCACAGGACTCTCTGGGGCCAACGTCCTGACTTTC,CASSPTGLSGANVLTF
TRBV19,many,TRBJ1-2,-,TGTGCCAGTAGTAAGAGGGAGAATGGCTACACCTTC,CASSKRENGYTF
TRBV7-7,many,TRBJ2-2,TRBD1,TGTGCTAGCAGCTTACTTGGGACAGGCACCGGGGAGCTGTTTTTT,CASSLLGTGTGELFF
TRBV4-3,many,TRBJ1-1,-,TGCGCCAGCAGCCAAGTACGGGGGGTGACCGCTGAAGCTTTCTTT,CASSQVRGVTAEAFF
TRBV3-1,-,TRBJ2-5,-,TGTGCCAGCAGCCAACCTCACGGGATCCAAGAGACCCAGTACTTC,CASSQPHGIQETQYF
TRBV6-1,many,TRBJ1-2,-,TGTGCCAGCAGTGAAGACTCGGACAGATTTAACTATGGCTACACCTTC,CASSEDSDRFNYGYTF
TRBV11-1,-,TRBJ2-5,-,TGTGCCAGCAGCTTAGGGGGAATCGGAGGGTTCGAGACCCAGTACTTC,CASSLGGIGGFETQYF
TRBV30,many,TRBJ1-3,TRBD1,TGTGCCTGGAGTGTACGACAGGGGGTAGGAAACACCATATATTTT,CAWSVRQGVGNTIYF
TRBV5-1,-,TRBJ1-2,TRBD1,TGCGCCAGCAGCATTGGACAGGGGAGTTATGGCTACACCTTC,CASSIGQGSYGYTF
TRBV5-1,many,TRBJ1-3,-,TGCGCCAGCAGCTTGGTTTCGGCCGACCTCTCTGGAAACACCATATATTTT,CASSLVSADLSGNTIYF
TRBV30,many,TRBJ1-1,-,TGTGCCTGGAGGAGCTCTTTGAACACTGAAGCTTTCTTT,CAWRSSLNTEAFF